This T cell receptor beta chain is drawn from a study of response to subunit inactivated influenza vaccine. Study-level findings and limits: The study's authors posited that every seasonal influenza vaccination enlists few new T cells.

Trimming stripped 10 bases from V and 5 bases from J, with 11 bases between. CDR3 length: 11 amino acids. CDR1 ENHRY and CDR2 SYGVKD come from the germline V gene. Via MiXCR, TCRdb re-called the RT-PCR reads, giving one row per CDR3 protein. Among 200,000 to 300,000 distinct CDR3 sequences listed, more than 10% were seen once. This clonotype was picked up a small number of times. Its cognate antigen is unknown. V is TRBV10-3 and J is TRBJ2-5, with D perhaps TRBD1 or TRBD2 (7 bases each). The origin of this receptor is a man aged 45 to 65 who received an inactivated influenza vaccine. Sample: non-naive T cells sorted from PBMCs, taken roughly 15 days before vaccination. The CDR3 region has the DNA TGTGCCACCCAGGGGGGGGAGACCCAGTACTTC. This translates into CATQGGETQYF.